This TCR beta chain was identified in a study of blood T cell repertoires in COVID-19. TCRdb's table, derived via immunoSEQ multiplex PCR, lists solely in-frame clones and lacks some. The profile shows approximately 260,000 clones, about 87% of them singletons. From germline, CDR1 is PRHDT and CDR2 FYEKMQ (reference sequence). Trimming took 8 bases from V and 6 from J, leaving 11 bases between them. This CDR3 comprises 11 residues. Sequenced input: peripheral blood. The V call is TRBV13, the J call TRBJ2-7; weak D call: TRBD2 (5 bases). This clonotype was sampled from a middle-aged woman with acute or convalescent COVID-19. Here the CDR3 reads CASRGGVEQYV. As DNA, the CDR3 is TGTGCCAGCCGTGGAGGAGTCGAGCAGTACGTC.